The source of this TCR beta chain is a study of CD8+ T cells in alopecia areata (dated by TCRdb to 2017 to 2018). Describing the broader study: Treated patients were enrolled in an open-label pilot trial of oral tofacitinib, 5 to 10 mg twice daily, for moderate-to-severe alopecia areata. Patients stayed on tofacitinib for 6 to 18 months and then had 6 months of follow-up off drug so that delayed response and recurrence could be assessed. In treated patients, disease severity was measured using the SALT score, which gives the percentage of scalp surface area affected. The study used high-throughput TCRbeta sequencing to examine T cell clonal expansion in alopecia areata, in both the C3H/HeJ mouse model and human patients. Human TCRbeta sequencing covered scalp tissue and sorted CD4+ and CD8+ peripheral blood T cells from patchy and totalis/universalis alopecia areata patients and healthy controls. Tofacitinib-treated patients had biopsies at baseline and at 4 and 24 weeks of treatment, with a later scalp biopsy in several patients. Scalp clonality was compared among normal scalp (n=4), patchy alopecia areata scalp (n=8), and alopecia totalis/universalis scalp (n=8). RNA was extracted with the PAXgene miRNA kit for fixed scalp, the miRNeasy kit for PBMCs, and the RNeasy kit for mouse skin. TCRbeta CDR3 regions were amplified by immunoSEQ multiplex PCR using 35 Vbeta forward and 13 Jbeta reverse primers.

The sample's treatment or condition label is to be understood as: oral pan-JAK inhibitor, 5-10 mg twice daily. From alopecia areata patients, peripheral blood was collected along with lesional scalp punch biopsies. PBMCs were isolated by density centrifugation and stained for CD3, CD4 and CD8, after which CD4+ and CD8+ T cells were sorted on a FACSAria. CDR1 SGHTA and CDR2 FQGTGA were looked up in the germline V gene. The CDR3 numbers 13 residues from cysteine through phenylalanine. Solely the CDR3 DNA is kept, with 39 bases framed from the first base. Cut back by 5 bases and 7 bases, the V and J ends lie 12 bases apart. Library preparation used the immunoSEQ multiplex PCR assay. RNA was extracted from all samples and reverse transcribed into cDNA as template for TCR sequencing. First-strand cDNA was synthesized with SuperScript III using a 2:1 mix of oligo-dT and random hexamers. Amplification bias was assessed with a synthetic immune receptor repertoire, and residual bias was removed computationally. In the paper's pipeline: Raw reads were preprocessed to remove errors, and CDR3 was defined by IMGT conventions from the conserved cysteine to phenylalanine. Clonality was computed by normalizing Shannon entropy by log2 of the number of productive unique TCRs and subtracting the result from 1. CD4 or CD8 identity of scalp clones was inferred by cross-referencing scalp TCRbeta sequences with sorted blood CD4 and CD8 repertoires. The source is immuneACCESS, and TCRdb retained only in-frame sequences with V and J called. Part of the clones is not carried over; for the studies checked, unresolved V genes explain less than half of this, and the remainder is unexplained. V and J calls and clone size are copied from that table; D and trimming were computed from the DNA. Here the sample has a few hundred thousand clones; 50% to 75% occur a single time. The top ten constitute around 0.92% of the sample.

As concerns this clone: Its cognate antigen has yet to be identified. Base quality data are lacking; no much larger clone is found one base away.

General conclusions and limits of the study: Because the treated cohort was small and included a single nonresponder, larger studies are needed to assess links between baseline CD8+ expansion and response. Scalp TCR repertoire analysis is complicated because resident alphabeta T cells in normal human skin are also sequenced, whereas mouse skin is dominated by gammadelta T cells. During tofacitinib treatment, many expanded lesional clones remained in scalp and blood, and this persistence may partly explain relapse after treatment is stopped. Shared TCR sequences between patients were less evident than in mice, which may be partly attributable to HLA diversity in the patient population. Compared with normal scalp, lesional scalp, particularly in alopecia totalis/universalis, had higher clonality and more expanded CD8+ clones, which suggests antigenic drive. With tofacitinib, both scalp clonality and the number of expanded CD8+ clones among the top 100 scalp clones went down significantly.

Source: CD4+ T cells sorted from blood, taken at week 52, from a patient treated with tofacitinib. The clonotype comes from a human donor with alopecia areata. The chain is encoded by TRBV7-3 joined to TRBJ2-4; the D gene assignment is ambiguous. The sequenced DNA is TGTGCCAGCAGCGACGGTCTTGGGAACATTCAGTACTTC. Its protein is CASSDGLGNIQYF.